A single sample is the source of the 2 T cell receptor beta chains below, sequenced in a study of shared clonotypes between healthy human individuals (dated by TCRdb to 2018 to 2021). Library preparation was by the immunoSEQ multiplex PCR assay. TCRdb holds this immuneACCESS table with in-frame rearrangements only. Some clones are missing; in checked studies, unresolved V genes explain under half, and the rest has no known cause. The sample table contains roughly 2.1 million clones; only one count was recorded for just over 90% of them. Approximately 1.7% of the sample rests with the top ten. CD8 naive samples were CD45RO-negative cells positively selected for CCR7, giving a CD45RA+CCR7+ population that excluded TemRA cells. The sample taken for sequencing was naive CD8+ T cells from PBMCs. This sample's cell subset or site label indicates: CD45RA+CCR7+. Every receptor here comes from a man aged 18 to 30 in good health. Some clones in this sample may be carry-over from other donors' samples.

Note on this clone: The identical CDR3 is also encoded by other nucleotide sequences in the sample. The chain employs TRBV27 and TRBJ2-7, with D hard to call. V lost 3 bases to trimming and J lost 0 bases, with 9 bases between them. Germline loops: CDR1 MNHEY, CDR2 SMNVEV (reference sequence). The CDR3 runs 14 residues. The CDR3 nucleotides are TGTGCCAGCAGTTTTGGTGGTAGCTCCTACGAGCAGTACTTC. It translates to CASSFGGSSYEQYF.

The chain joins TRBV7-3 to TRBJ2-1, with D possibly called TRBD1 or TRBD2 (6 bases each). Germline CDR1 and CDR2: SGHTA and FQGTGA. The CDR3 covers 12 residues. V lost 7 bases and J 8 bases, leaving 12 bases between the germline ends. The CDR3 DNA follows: TGTGCCAGCACCGAAAGGGGGGATGAGCAGTTCTTC. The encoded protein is CASTERGDEQFF.